The clone carrying this T cell receptor (beta chain) was recorded at least ten times. The CDR3 length is 14 residues. Per the germline V gene, CDR1 is SGHTA and CDR2 is FQGNSA. Trimming removed 4 bases from V and 4 bases from J, with 13 bases in between. This entry belongs to a study of T-cell reconstitution after alpha-beta-depleted transplantation in children. It was with unique molecular identifiers that the TCRbeta library was prepared. TCRdb passed the PCR reads through MiXCR, listing each CDR3 protein once. Of nearly 250,000 distinct CDR3 sequences listed, around 7.5% are singletons. The sequencing used PBMCs, mostly from graft donor cells, collected 180 days after TCRalphabeta/CD19-depleted stem cell transplant. The rearrangement links TRBV7-2 to TRBJ1-2; D is possibly TRBD1 (5 bases). This TCR derives from a male patient younger than 18 who had a stem cell transplant for acute lymphoblastic leukemia, so the T cells may come from the graft donor. CDR3 sequence (DNA): TGTGCCAGCAGCTACGCCGACAGATTCTATGGCTACACCTTC. Protein: CASSYADRFYGYTF.